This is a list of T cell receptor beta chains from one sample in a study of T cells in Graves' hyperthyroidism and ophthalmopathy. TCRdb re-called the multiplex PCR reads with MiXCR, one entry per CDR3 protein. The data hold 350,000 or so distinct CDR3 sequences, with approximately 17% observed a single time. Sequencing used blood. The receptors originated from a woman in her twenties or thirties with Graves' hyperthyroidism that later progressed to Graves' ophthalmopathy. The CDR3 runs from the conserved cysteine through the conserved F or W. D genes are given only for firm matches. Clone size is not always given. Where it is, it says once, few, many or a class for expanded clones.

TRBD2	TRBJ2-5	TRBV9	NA	TGTGCCAGCAGCGTAGCTAGCGGGAGTGAGACCCAGTACTTC	CASSVASGSETQYF
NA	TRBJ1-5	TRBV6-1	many	TGTGCCAGTCGACGAGGCAGGGTTAGCAATCAGCCCCAGCATTTT	CASRRGRVSNQPQHF
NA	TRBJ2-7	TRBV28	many	TGTGCCAGCAGTACAAGACGAAAGGACTACGAGCAGTACTTC	CASSTRRKDYEQYF
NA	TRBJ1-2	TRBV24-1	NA	TGTGCCACCGGTGATATGGGGACAAGCTATGGCTACACCTTC	CATGDMGTSYGYTF
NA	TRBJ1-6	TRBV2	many	TGTGCCAGCAGCCTGGGGACCGACTATAATTCACCCCTCCACTTT	CASSLGTDYNSPLHF
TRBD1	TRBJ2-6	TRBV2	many	TGTGCCAGCAGTGAGCAGGGGGCAGGATCTGGGGCCAACGTCCTGACTTTC	CASSEQGAGSGANVLTF
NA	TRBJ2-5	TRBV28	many	TGTGCCAGCAGTAAAGAGGCCTTGAAAGGGAAAGAGACCCAGTACTTC	CASSKEALKGKETQYF
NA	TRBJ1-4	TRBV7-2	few	TGTGCCAGCAGCTTAGTCTCAGGGGCGGATGAAAAACTGTTTTTT	CASSLVSGADEKLFF
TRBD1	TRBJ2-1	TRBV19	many	TGTGCCAGCAGCATGACAGGGGGCTCCTACAATGAGCAGTTCTTC	CASSMTGGSYNEQFF
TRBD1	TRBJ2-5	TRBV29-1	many	TGCAGCGTTGAAGATCATACAGGGGGGTTAATTGAGACCCAGTACTTC	CSVEDHTGGLIETQYF
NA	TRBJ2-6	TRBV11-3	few	TGTGCCAGCAGCTTAGAGCCTTGGACGACCTCTGGGGCCAACGTCCTGACTTTC	CASSLEPWTTSGANVLTF
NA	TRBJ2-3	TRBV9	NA	TGTGCCAGCAGCGCGGGTCCTGACACAGATACGCAGTATTTT	CASSAGPDTDTQYF
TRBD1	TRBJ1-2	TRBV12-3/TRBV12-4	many	TGTGCCAGCAGTTTACGACAGGGTAACTATGGCTACACCTTC	CASSLRQGNYGYTF
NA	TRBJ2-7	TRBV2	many	TGTGCCAGCAGTGAAACCTCCTACGAGCAGTACTTC	CASSETSYEQYF
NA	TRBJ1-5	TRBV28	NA	TGTGCCAGCAGAGGGACTGATCGTAGCAATCAGCCCCAGCATTTT	CASRGTDRSNQPQHF
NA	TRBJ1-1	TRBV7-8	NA	TGTGCCAGCAGCTTAGACGGCCGCCCTGGGGACACTGAAGCTTTCTTT	CASSLDGRPGDTEAFF
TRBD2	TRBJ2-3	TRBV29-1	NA	TGCAGCGTTGAGACTGCGGGGGAAAATACGCAGTATTTT	CSVETAGENTQYF
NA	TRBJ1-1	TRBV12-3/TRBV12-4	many	TGTGCCAGCAAGGGGGGTAACACTGAAGCTTTCTTT	CASKGGNTEAFF
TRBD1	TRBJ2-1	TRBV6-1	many	TGTGCCAGCAGGAAGGGGGCACATTCGATCACTGAGCAGTTCTTC	CASRKGAHSITEQFF
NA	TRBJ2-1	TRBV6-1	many	TGTGCCAGCTGTACGAGCTTGGGCTATGAGCAGTTCTTC	CASCTSLGYEQFF
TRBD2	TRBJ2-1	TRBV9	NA	TGTGCCATTCTAGCGGGAAATTTTTATGAGCAGTTCTTC	CAILAGNFYEQFF
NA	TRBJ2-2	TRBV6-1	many	TGTGCCAGCAGGCGGGACAGAAACACCGGGGAGCTGTTTTTT	CASRRDRNTGELFF
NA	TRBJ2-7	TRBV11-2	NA	TGTGCCAGCAGCTTAGGGGGTGCCGAGCAGTACTTC	CASSLGGAEQYF
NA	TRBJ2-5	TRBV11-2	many	TGTGCCAGCAGCTTCGTCACACAAGAGACCCAGTACTTC	CASSFVTQETQYF
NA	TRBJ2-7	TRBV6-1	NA	TGTGCCAGCAGTCCTTATAGGGACGAGCAGTACTTC	CASSPYRDEQYF
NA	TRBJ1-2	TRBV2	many	TGTGCCAGCGCGAGATCCACAGGGTTCAACTATGGCTACACCTTC	CASARSTGFNYGYTF
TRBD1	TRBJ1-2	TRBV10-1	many	TGCGCCAGCCCGGACCCACCCCTGACAGGGGCTCTGCGGGCGTCTGGCTACACCTTC	CASPDPPLTGALRASGYTF
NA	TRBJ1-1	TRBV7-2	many	TGTGCCAGCAGGTCGATTAGGGGCCAAAATGAAGCTTTCTTT	CASRSIRGQNEAFF
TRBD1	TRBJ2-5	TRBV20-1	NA	TGCAGTGCACGCGTAGGGGGCGAGACCCAGTACTTC	CSARVGGETQYF